This T cell receptor beta chain was found in a study of regulatory T cells in long-lasting Graves disease. Broader study findings: Among persistent patients, a larger number of public clonotypes were shared (about 3,000) than among newly diagnosed patients (about 950). Exclusively peripheral blood, rather than thyroid tissue, was studied.

Note on this clonotype: Its antigen remains unidentified.

As for time point: newly diagnosed GD, antithyroid drugs for less than 3 months. Following extraction of RNA from PBMCs, that RNA was used to make the TCR library. Patients came from an endocrinology department in Xi'an, China. The V gene's germline CDR1 is KGHSH and CDR2 LQKENI. After removal of 6 bases from V and 2 bases from J, the junction contained 4 bases not matched to a gene. The CDR3 is 15 residues long. Arm-PCR of CDR3 regions and iRepertoire HTBI primers were the basis on which TCR beta libraries were built. Each CDR3 protein is one row after TCRdb ran MiXCR on the multiplex PCR reads. Counted here are around 500,000 distinct CDR3 sequences, more than 10% occurring once; the ten biggest clones make up more than 8%. The same data also contributed to another study, on T cells in Graves' hyperthyroidism and ophthalmopathy. That investigation notes: The TCR CDR3 first-round RT-PCR relied on the HTBI primer set.

Sequenced material: peripheral blood mononuclear cells (PBMCs), taken at new diagnosis, from a patient treated with antithyroid drugs. This clonotype was sampled from a woman in her twenties or thirties with Graves disease. The chain employs TRBV18 and TRBJ1-3; 10 nucleotides agree with TRBD1. The CDR3 here is CASSRDRGPGNTIYF. The DNA for the CDR3 is TGTGCCAGCTCGAGGGACAGGGGCCCTGGAAACACCATATATTTT.